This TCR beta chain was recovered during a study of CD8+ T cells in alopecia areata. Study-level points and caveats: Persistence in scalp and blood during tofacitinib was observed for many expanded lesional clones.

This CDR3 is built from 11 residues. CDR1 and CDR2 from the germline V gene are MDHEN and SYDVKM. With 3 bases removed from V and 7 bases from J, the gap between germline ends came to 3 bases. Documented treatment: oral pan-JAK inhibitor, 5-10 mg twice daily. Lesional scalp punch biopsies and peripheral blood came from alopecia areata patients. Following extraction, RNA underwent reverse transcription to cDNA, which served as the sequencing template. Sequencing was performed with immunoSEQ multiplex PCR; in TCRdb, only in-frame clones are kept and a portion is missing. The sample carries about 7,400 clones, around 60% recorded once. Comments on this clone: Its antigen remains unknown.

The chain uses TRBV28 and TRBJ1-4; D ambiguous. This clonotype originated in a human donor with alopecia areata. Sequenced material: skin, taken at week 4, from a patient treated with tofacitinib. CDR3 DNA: TGTGCCAGCAGTTTCGTTGAAAAACTGTTTTTT. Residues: CASSFVEKLFF.